This T cell receptor (beta chain) was retrieved from a study of immune cell composition in non-small cell lung cancer. For the study at large: Tumours were mainly lung adenocarcinoma or squamous cell carcinoma.

Study-wide results and caveats: Squamous lung tumours showed higher top 10 clone scores and clonality than adenocarcinomas. Tumour-associated clones >0.5% occurred in 33% of adenocarcinomas, about 69% of squamous. TIL tumour reactivity correlated with maximal tumour-associated clone frequency in adenocarcinoma.

Worth noting for this clone: No antigen is known for it.

In germline, CDR1 is SGHRS, CDR2 YFSETQ. The trim removed 5 bases at V and 3 bases at J, leaving 19 bases unmatched. This CDR3 has 19 residues. The table came from immunoSEQ multiplex PCR; TCRdb's copy has only in-frame clones and leaves some out. The table lists about 2,000 clones, about 83% of them singletons. Sample: lung tumor tissue. The chain has TRBV5-1 and TRBJ2-1; TRBD2 matches at 8 bases. This clonotype originated in a human donor with non-small cell lung cancer. Here the CDR3 DNA reads TGCGCCAGCAGTAGTAGTTTCCTAGCGGGCCGCGATGTCTACAATGAGCAGTTCTTC. Translation: CASSSSFLAGRDVYNEQFF.